Below, one TCR beta chain is given with its context. Antigen unknown. Treatment given: some 20 received Ad26.COV2.S at low or high dose, single or two shots; 5 received placebo; per-sample allocation not given. Collection of the samples took place on day 63 after the first injection of vaccine or placebo. It was an adult aged 18-55 years in Boston who was the donor. Profiled with immunoSEQ multiplex PCR; TCRdb holds only in-frame clones, not every one. The sample records about 480,000 clones, 87% being singletons. This entry is derived from a study of Ad26.COV2.S vaccination and SARS-CoV-2 variants. Overall study: The donor was enrolled in the Ad26.COV2.S arm of the COV1001 trial. The authors gave Ad26.COV2.S intramuscularly, either once or twice 56 days apart.

Notes on the study in general: Considerable breadth of spike-specific CD8+ and CD4+ T cell responses has reportedly been documented following vaccination.

Per the germline V gene, CDR1 is MNHEY and CDR2 is SMNVEV (reference sequence). Trimming took off 1 base at V and 6 bases at J, with 10 bases between the two ends. The CDR3 length is 14 residues. The sequence derives from a person aged 18-60 years who received the Ad26.COV2.S COVID-19 vaccine or a placebo. Sequenced material: peripheral blood, taken in a trial of Ad26.COV2.S vaccine versus placebo. V gene TRBV27 combines with J gene TRBJ2-1; unclear D gene. The CDR3 sequence: CASSLFSGVNEQFF. CDR3 DNA sequence: TGTGCCAGCAGTTTATTTTCCGGCGTCAATGAGCAGTTCTTC.